This T cell receptor (beta chain) comes out of a study of T cells in Graves' hyperthyroidism and ophthalmopathy. The study, taken as a whole, reports: Separating ophthalmopathy from stable hyperthyroidism was achieved by a 13 V-J model.

To note about this clonotype: The target antigen is unknown.

RNA transcripts gave rise to amplified TCR beta CDR3 regions. In the first-round RT-PCR of the TCR CDR3, the HTBI primer set was used. TCRdb fed the multiplex PCR reads into MiXCR, producing one record per CDR3 protein. Among around 400,000 distinct CDR3 sequences, 20% to 25% were seen once, and the ten largest hold less than 85%. Over 18 months, lack of ophthalmopathy progression marked Graves' hyperthyroidism as stable. These patients, aged 18 to 65, had recently diagnosed hyperthyroidism lasting under 2 months. In making diagnoses, clinical symptoms, serum thyroxine and TRAb, thyroid ultrasound and orbital computed tomography were all used. This CDR3 has 12 residues. The V and J ends lost 8 bases and 8 bases, in that order; junction bases with no gene match: 6.

This TCR came from a man between 50 and 59 years old with Graves' hyperthyroidism. The chain carries TRBV12-3 or TRBV12-4 and TRBJ2-1, with 7 bases aligning to TRBD1. Sequencing was carried out using blood. The DNA of the CDR3 is TGTGCCAGCCAGACGACAGGGTATGAGCAGTTCTTC. Encoded protein: CASQTTGYEQFF.